Presented here are 21 T cell receptor beta chains from one specimen sequenced in a study of Ad26.COV2.S vaccination and SARS-CoV-2 variants. Treatment in this sample: 15 to 20 received Ad26.COV2.S at low or high dose, single or two shots; 5 received placebo; per-sample allocation not given. Sampling took place 63 days after the first vaccine or placebo injection. Only in-frame clones appear in the TCRdb table, and some are missing; sequencing was by immunoSEQ multiplex PCR. The table has 360,000 or so clones, 87% seen once. Sequences were derived from peripheral blood, sampled in a trial of Ad26.COV2.S vaccine versus placebo. All receptors derive from a person between 18 and 65 years old who received the Ad26.COV2.S COVID-19 vaccine or a placebo.

The chain carries TRBV7-8 and TRBJ1-1, with unresolved D. Per the germline V gene, CDR1 is SGHVS and CDR2 is FQNEAQ. V was cut by 2 bases and J by 1 base, with 5 bases left in between. The CDR3 runs 13 residues. The CDR3 bases are TGTGCCAGCAGCTTAAGACAGAACACTGAAGCTTTCTTT. This gives the protein CASSLRQNTEAFF.

The chain uses TRBV7-3 and TRBJ1-1, with D maybe TRBD1 (5 bases). Trimming cost V 5 bases and J 1 base, with 11 bases left between them. The germline V gene has CDR1 SGHTA and CDR2 FQGTGA. The CDR3 is 14 residues long. This CDR3 is CASSPSGPNTEAFF. The CDR3 DNA sequence: TGTGCCAGCAGCCCGTCGGGACCGAACACTGAAGCTTTCTTT.

The chain uses TRBV5-6 and TRBJ1-2; 9 bases fit TRBD1. Per the germline V gene, CDR1 is SGHDT and CDR2 is YYEEEE. The CDR3 sequence is 15 residues long. Germline trimming cut 3 bases from V and 8 bases from J; bases unmatched to any gene: 11. In DNA, the CDR3 is TGTGCCAGCAGCTGGAATAAGGGACAGGGAAACGGCTACACCTTC. This gives the protein CASSWNKGQGNGYTF.

This chain joins TRBV5-8 and TRBJ2-1, with TRBD1 identical over 9 bases. CDR1 and CDR2 from the germline V gene are SGHTS and YDEGEE. The CDR3 consists of 13 residues. Losses at the gene ends were 3 bases for V and 5 bases for J; bases not matched to a gene: 0. The CDR3 nucleotides read TGTGCCAGCAGCTGGACAGGGGACAATGAGCAGTTCTTC. Its protein product is CASSWTGDNEQFF.

The rearrangement joins TRBV12-3 or TRBV12-4 to TRBJ1-2; a possible D gene is TRBD1 (5 bases). The CDR3 spans 13 residues. The ends were cut back, 5 bases at V and 7 bases at J, with 14 bases in the middle. CDR3 DNA: TGTGCCAGCAGTATTAAATCAGGGTTTGGCTACACCTTC. It encodes CASSIKSGFGYTF.

The chain uses TRBV12-5 and TRBJ1-4; D not resolved. V was trimmed by 10 bases and J by 6 bases, leaving 18 bases between them. The germline gives CDR1 LGHNT, CDR2 FRNRAP. The CDR3 runs 14 residues. The CDR3 region has the DNA TGTGCTACCGGTTGGGGATCCTCGGATGAAAAACTGTTTTTT. Amino acids: CATGWGSSDEKLFF. The whole variable domain, remainder taken from reference TRBV12-5 and TRBJ1-4, is DARVTQTPRHKVTEMGQEVTMRCQPILGHNTVFWYRQTMMQGLELLAYFRNRAPLDDSGMPKDRFSAEMPDATLATLKIQPSEPRDSAVYFCATGWGSSDEKLFFGSGTQLSVL.

This chain links TRBV15 with TRBJ1-1; no definite D call. The CDR3 spans 16 residues. Germline assignment: CDR1 LNHNV and CDR2 YYDKDF (reference sequence). V was clipped by 5 bases and J by 0 bases, with 16 bases between them. The DNA for the CDR3 is TGTGCCACCAGCCCCCACGGGAGAGTATTGAACACTGAAGCTTTCTTT. Its protein is CATSPHGRVLNTEAFF.

As regards this clone: The same CDR3 is also encoded by other DNA sequences in this sample. J is TRBJ2-3 and V is TRBV3-1 (or the pseudogene TRBV3-2); possible D gene TRBD1, 6 bases. CDR3 length: 13 amino acids. The V gene lost 4 bases and the J gene lost 1 base, with 6 bases spanning the gap. CDR1 and CDR2 (germline): LGHDT, YNNKEL (reference sequence). The CDR3 loop is CASSRTGTDTQYF. For the CDR3, the DNA is TGTGCCAGCAGCCGGACAGGCACAGATACGCAGTATTTT.

This chain joins TRBV20-1 and TRBJ1-2; no reliable D call. CDR1 and CDR2 (germline): DFQATT, SNEGSKA (reference sequence). Trimming left V 6 bases short and J 2 bases short, with 7 bases between. The CDR3 consists of 11 residues. The CDR3 bases are TGCAGTGCCCCGGACAACTATGGCTACACCTTC. Protein sequence: CSAPDNYGYTF.

The J gene is TRBJ1-4, the V gene TRBV7-9; D is undetermined. The CDR3 consists of 13 residues. V lost 11 bases and J lost 8, with 18 bases in between. Germline V CDR1 and CDR2: SEHNR, FQNEAQ (reference sequence). The chain's CDR3 is CAALITSGEKLFF. The DNA for the CDR3 is TGTGCCGCCTTAATTACCAGCGGAGAAAAACTGTTTTTT.

The J gene is TRBJ2-7, the V gene TRBV11-2, with D uncertain. Germline CDR1 SGHAT, CDR2 FQNNGV. This CDR3 region has 12 residues. The ends were cut back, 1 base at V and 4 bases at J, with 5 bases in the middle. The CDR3 sequence is CASSLAPYEQYF. The CDR3 nucleotides read TGTGCCAGCAGCTTAGCCCCGTACGAGCAGTACTTC.

This clone appeared a single time. The rearrangement links TRBV5-1 to TRBJ1-1; possibly TRBD1 for D (6 bases). From germline, CDR1 is SGHRS and CDR2 YFSETQ. V dropped 6 bases and J dropped 1 base, with 16 bases sitting between them. CDR3 length: 15 amino acids. The CDR3 is CASNPPSGQNTEAFF. The CDR3 nucleotides read TGCGCCAGCAACCCCCCCTCGGGACAGAACACTGAAGCTTTCTTT.

This chain's CDR3 is CASSFYSGQVISYEQYF. CDR3 coding DNA: TGCGCCAGCAGCTTCTACTCGGGACAGGTAATCTCCTACGAGCAGTACTTC. The chain is built from TRBV5-1 and TRBJ2-7; 8 bases map to TRBD1. Per the germline V gene, CDR1 is SGHRS and CDR2 is YFSETQ. The CDR3 runs 17 residues. V shed 2 bases and J 0 bases; nucleotides not matched to a gene: 10. The complete variable domain, with remaining parts taken from reference TRBV5-1 and TRBJ2-7, reads KAGVTQTPRYLIKTRGQQVTLSCSPISGHRSVSWYQQTPGQGLQFLFEYFSETQRNKGNFPGRFSGRQFSNSRSEMNVSTLELGDSALYLCASSFYSGQVISYEQYFGPGTRLTVT.

J is TRBJ2-7 and V is TRBV7-9; D gene ambiguous. The CDR3 spans 14 residues. Germline-derived CDR1 and CDR2 are SEHNR and FQNEAQ (reference sequence). V lost 0 bases and J lost 3, with 9 bases in between. The CDR3 is CASSLAGPHYEQYF. The CDR3 coding sequence is TGTGCCAGCAGCTTAGCTGGGCCCCACTACGAGCAGTACTTC.

This rearrangement joins TRBV9 to TRBJ1-3, with 7 bases fitting TRBD1. This CDR3 contains 15 residues. V gave up 4 bases and J gave up 2 bases; unmatched junction bases: 6. Germline assignment: CDR1 SGDLS and CDR2 YYNGEE. The CDR3 nucleotides are TGTGCCAGCAGCCCACCTGACAGGGCTGGAAACACCATATATTTT. Translated: CASSPPDRAGNTIYF.

V gene TRBV5-1 combines with J gene TRBJ2-1, with 10 nucleotides matching TRBD2. Germline-derived CDR1 and CDR2 are SGHRS and YFSETQ. There are 14 residues in the CDR3. Unmatched junction bases numbered 8, after V lost 5 bases and J lost 9 bases. Here the CDR3 DNA reads TGCGCCAGCAGTCTAAGCGGGGGGGCCACTGAGCAGTTCTTC. It encodes CASSLSGGATEQFF.

This clone turned up a few times. The rearrangement joins TRBV4-3 to TRBJ1-6; TRBD1 matches 8 bases. J was trimmed by 8 bases and V by 4 bases; bases with no gene match: 4. The CDR3 sequence is 14 residues long. CDR1 and CDR2 (germline): LGHNA, YSLEER. CDR3 sequence: CASSLNRGDSPLHF. CDR3 nucleotides: TGCGCCAGCAGCCTGAACAGGGGGGATTCACCCCTCCACTTT.

V usage is TRBV5-1 and J usage is TRBJ2-2, with 8 bases that match TRBD1. Trimming took 0 bases from V and 5 from J; bases not matched to a gene: 6. This CDR3 has 16 amino acids. CDR1 and CDR2 (germline): SGHRS, YFSETQ. CDR3 loop: CASSLGQGIRTGELFF. CDR3 coding DNA: TGCGCCAGCAGCTTGGGACAGGGGATCAGGACCGGGGAGCTGTTTTTT.

The chain has TRBV18 and TRBJ2-2, with D perhaps matching TRBD1 (5 bases). V lost 3 bases, J lost 2 bases, and 7 bases lay in between. In germline, CDR1 is KGHSH, CDR2 LQKENI. There are 14 residues in the CDR3. The CDR3 reads CASSPDTNTGELFF. The CDR3 nucleotides read TGTGCCAGCTCACCGGACACAAACACCGGGGAGCTGTTTTTT.

The rearrangement joins TRBV30 to TRBJ1-1; 7 bases map to TRBD1. The CDR3 loop spans 13 amino acids. CDR1 and CDR2 from the germline V gene are GTSNPN and SVGIG (reference sequence). V shed 6 bases and J 5 bases; nucleotides not matched to a gene: 9. The CDR3 sequence: CACTTGDLTEAFF. The CDR3, as DNA: TGTGCCTGTACCACAGGGGACCTTACTGAAGCTTTCTTT.

The rearrangement uses TRBV3-1 (or the pseudogene TRBV3-2) and TRBJ2-3; possibly TRBD2 for D (6 bases). Germline V gene sequence: CDR1 LGHDT, CDR2 YNNKEL (reference sequence). The CDR3 runs 17 residues. The V end lost 3 bases, the J end lost 1 base, and 17 bases lay between the germline ends. The CDR3 loop is CASSQGWRVARTDTQYF. The CDR3 nucleotides are TGTGCCAGCAGCCAGGGGTGGAGGGTAGCACGCACAGATACGCAGTATTTT.